These T cell receptor beta chains were read from a single sample in a study of identical twins. TCRdb re-analysed the 5' RACE reads in MiXCR, keeping a single row per CDR3 protein. The data hold approximately 530,000 distinct CDR3 sequences, with about a fifth observed a single time. This same sample was also taken into another study, of yellow fever vaccine responses in identical twins.

Sequenced material: CD4+ T cells sorted from blood. These receptor sequences come from a woman under 30 in good health. CDR3s include the opening cysteine and the closing phenylalanine or tryptophan. D genes are given only for firm matches. Clone size is given for some rows only: seen once, a few or many times, or a class if the clone is expanded.

cdr3_nt: TGTGCCAGCTCACCAGTCTTTCCCGGGGCCTCCTACGAGCAGTACTTC; cdr3_aa: CASSPVFPGASYEQYF; v_call: TRBV18; d_call: NA; j_call: TRBJ2-7; clone_size: few
cdr3_nt: TGTGCCAGCAGCAGGCAGGGGCAAGCACCCTACGAGCAGTACTTC; cdr3_aa: CASSRQGQAPYEQYF; v_call: TRBV21-1; d_call: NA; j_call: TRBJ2-7; clone_size: NA
cdr3_nt: TGCGCCAGCAGCCCCGTAGCGCGGGACCGCTCCTACAATGAGCAGTTCTTC; cdr3_aa: CASSPVARDRSYNEQFF; v_call: TRBV5-1; d_call: NA; j_call: TRBJ2-1; clone_size: few
cdr3_nt: TGTGCCAGCAGTTCCGGGACTAGCGCGTACGAGCAGTACTTC; cdr3_aa: CASSSGTSAYEQYF; v_call: TRBV12-3/TRBV12-4; d_call: TRBD2; j_call: TRBJ2-7; clone_size: many
cdr3_nt: TGTGCCACCAGCAGAGACCCGCCAGGCCCCATCAACACCGGGGAGCTGTTTTTT; cdr3_aa: CATSRDPPGPINTGELFF; v_call: TRBV15; d_call: NA; j_call: TRBJ2-2; clone_size: NA
cdr3_nt: TGTGCCATCAGTGCTTTTGCCAGCGGGAGGACCTACAATGAGCAGTTCTTC; cdr3_aa: CAISAFASGRTYNEQFF; v_call: TRBV10-3; d_call: TRBD2; j_call: TRBJ2-1; clone_size: NA
cdr3_nt: TGCGCCAGCAGTGAGGGCGCGGGGGTGAGCGGGGAGCTGTTTTTT; cdr3_aa: CASSEGAGVSGELFF; v_call: TRBV10-1; d_call: TRBD2; j_call: TRBJ2-2; clone_size: NA
cdr3_nt: TGCGCCAGCAGCAACCCCGGACTAGTGTTTGGCAATGAGCAGTTCTTC; cdr3_aa: CASSNPGLVFGNEQFF; v_call: TRBV5-1; d_call: TRBD2; j_call: TRBJ2-1; clone_size: NA
cdr3_nt: TGCGCCAGCAGCTTGCCGGGACTATCGCTCGGGTTCGATGAGCAGTTCTTC; cdr3_aa: CASSLPGLSLGFDEQFF; v_call: TRBV5-1; d_call: TRBD2; j_call: TRBJ2-1; clone_size: few
cdr3_nt: TGCGCCAGCAGCCAAGATCAGCGGGGTTCGGGTTACAATGAGCAGTTCTTC; cdr3_aa: CASSQDQRGSGYNEQFF; v_call: TRBV4-1; d_call: TRBD2; j_call: TRBJ2-1; clone_size: NA
cdr3_nt: TGTGCCAGCAGCCAAGATACTAGCGGGAATCATGATGAGCAGTTCTTC; cdr3_aa: CASSQDTSGNHDEQFF; v_call: TRBV3-1; d_call: TRBD2; j_call: TRBJ2-1; clone_size: NA
cdr3_nt: TGCGCCAGCAGGTCGGGACACACCTACGAGCAGTACTTC; cdr3_aa: CASRSGHTYEQYF; v_call: TRBV5-1; d_call: NA; j_call: TRBJ2-7; clone_size: NA
cdr3_nt: TGTGCCGCAGCCGGGACACCGAACACCGGGGAGCTGTTTTTT; cdr3_aa: CAAAGTPNTGELFF; v_call: TRBV24-1; d_call: NA; j_call: TRBJ2-2; clone_size: NA
cdr3_nt: TGCGCCAGCAGTGAGAAAAGCGGGAACAACTTC; cdr3_aa: CASSEKSGNNF; v_call: TRBV10-2; d_call: TRBD2; j_call: TRBJ2-1; clone_size: few
cdr3_nt: TGTGCCAGCAGTGCAGCGGGAGGCACAGATACGCAGTATTTT; cdr3_aa: CASSAAGGTDTQYF; v_call: TRBV6-1; d_call: TRBD2; j_call: TRBJ2-3; clone_size: once
cdr3_nt: TGTGCCAGCAAAATCGCCCGGGCGGGAGGTCGCGAAGCTTTCTTT; cdr3_aa: CASKIARAGGREAFF; v_call: TRBV11-1; d_call: NA; j_call: TRBJ1-1; clone_size: NA
cdr3_nt: TGTGCCAGCAGCCAAGAGGTCCTCGGGCCAAACTCCTACAATGAGCAGTTCTTC; cdr3_aa: CASSQEVLGPNSYNEQFF; v_call: TRBV4-2; d_call: NA; j_call: TRBJ2-1; clone_size: NA
cdr3_nt: TGTGCCAGCAGTTTAAAGGGGGGGACTAGCGGGAACAGTCCAGCCGGGGAGCTGTTTTTT; cdr3_aa: CASSLKGGTSGNSPAGELFF; v_call: TRBV12-3/TRBV12-4; d_call: TRBD2; j_call: TRBJ2-2; clone_size: few
cdr3_nt: TGTGCCAGCAGCCCCGGAAGGGTGAATGAGCTGTTCTTC; cdr3_aa: CASSPGRVNELFF; v_call: TRBV11-3; d_call: NA; j_call: TRBJ2-1; clone_size: NA
cdr3_nt: TGTGCCAGCAGCTTAGGCAGGGGACCTGAAGCTTTCTTT; cdr3_aa: CASSLGRGPEAFF; v_call: TRBV7-2; d_call: NA; j_call: TRBJ1-1; clone_size: NA
cdr3_nt: TGTGCCACCAGTGAAAACGGACAGGACTATGGCTACACCTTC; cdr3_aa: CATSENGQDYGYTF; v_call: TRBV24-1; d_call: TRBD1; j_call: TRBJ1-2; clone_size: few
cdr3_nt: TGTGCCAGCAGCGGTACAGGGGAGGGAGCTTTCTTT; cdr3_aa: CASSGTGEGAFF; v_call: TRBV7-9; d_call: TRBD1; j_call: TRBJ1-1; clone_size: NA
cdr3_nt: TGCGCCAGCAGCCAAACCGGGACAGGGTCCGGGGAGCTGTTTTTT; cdr3_aa: CASSQTGTGSGELFF; v_call: TRBV4-1; d_call: TRBD1; j_call: TRBJ2-2; clone_size: few
cdr3_nt: TGTGCCATCAGTGGGGGACTAGCGGGAGAGGTTCGGAGGTACGAGCAGTACTTC; cdr3_aa: CAISGGLAGEVRRYEQYF; v_call: TRBV10-3; d_call: TRBD2; j_call: TRBJ2-7; clone_size: NA
cdr3_nt: TGTGCCAGCAGCTCCGGGGAACGGGGGCCCTACAATGAGCAGTTCTTC; cdr3_aa: CASSSGERGPYNEQFF; v_call: TRBV7-9; d_call: NA; j_call: TRBJ2-1; clone_size: NA
cdr3_nt: TGTGCCAGCAGTTTACTGGGAACCTACAATGAGCAGTTCTTC; cdr3_aa: CASSLLGTYNEQFF; v_call: TRBV27; d_call: NA; j_call: TRBJ2-1; clone_size: few
cdr3_nt: TGTGCCAGCAGTTTAGGTTCAGGGTTGGGTGAAGCTTTCTTT; cdr3_aa: CASSLGSGLGEAFF; v_call: TRBV12-3/TRBV12-4; d_call: NA; j_call: TRBJ1-1; clone_size: few
cdr3_nt: TGTGCCAGCAGCCGAGACGACTCCTACAATGAGCAGTTCTTC; cdr3_aa: CASSRDDSYNEQFF; v_call: TRBV12-3/TRBV12-4; d_call: NA; j_call: TRBJ2-1; clone_size: few
cdr3_nt: TGTGCCAGCAGTTTATCTGACCCAGCCTACGAGCAGTACTTC; cdr3_aa: CASSLSDPAYEQYF; v_call: TRBV28; d_call: NA; j_call: TRBJ2-7; clone_size: few
cdr3_nt: TGTGCCAGCACTAACCCGCTTCTAGCGGGAGACACCGGGGAGCTGTTTTTT; cdr3_aa: CASTNPLLAGDTGELFF; v_call: TRBV2; d_call: TRBD2; j_call: TRBJ2-2; clone_size: few
cdr3_nt: TGTGCCAGCTCACTACGGGACTTAGCGGGGTCTTACAATGAGCAGTTCTTC; cdr3_aa: CASSLRDLAGSYNEQFF; v_call: TRBV18; d_call: TRBD2; j_call: TRBJ2-1; clone_size: NA
cdr3_nt: TGCGCCAGCAGCTTGTCTAGGACTGCCGGCGGGGAGCTGTTTTTT; cdr3_aa: CASSLSRTAGGELFF; v_call: TRBV5-1; d_call: NA; j_call: TRBJ2-2; clone_size: few
cdr3_nt: TGTGCCAGCAGTGACCGGGCGGGAGGGCCGTCAGATACGCAGTATTTT; cdr3_aa: CASSDRAGGPSDTQYF; v_call: TRBV6-4; d_call: TRBD2; j_call: TRBJ2-3; clone_size: NA
cdr3_nt: TGTGCCAGCAGTCCCCTCGCAAATTACGAGCAGTACTTC; cdr3_aa: CASSPLANYEQYF; v_call: TRBV27; d_call: NA; j_call: TRBJ2-7; clone_size: NA
cdr3_nt: TGCGCCAGCAGCCCCGGGGACAGCCATAATGAAAAACTGTTTTTT; cdr3_aa: CASSPGDSHNEKLFF; v_call: TRBV5-1; d_call: TRBD1; j_call: TRBJ1-4; clone_size: NA
cdr3_nt: TGTGCCATCAGTGATGAGGGCGGGGGGAACACCGGGGAGCTGTTTTTT; cdr3_aa: CAISDEGGGNTGELFF; v_call: TRBV10-3; d_call: TRBD2; j_call: TRBJ2-2; clone_size: NA
cdr3_nt: TGTGCTAGTGGTTTGGGGGGGCTTGGTTACGAGCAGTACTTC; cdr3_aa: CASGLGGLGYEQYF; v_call: TRBV12-5; d_call: NA; j_call: TRBJ2-7; clone_size: NA
cdr3_nt: TGCAGTGCTAGAGGGACACAAGATAGCAATCAGCCCCAGCATTTT; cdr3_aa: CSARGTQDSNQPQHF; v_call: TRBV20-1; d_call: NA; j_call: TRBJ1-5; clone_size: NA
cdr3_nt: TGTGCCAGCAGTTCACCCGGGACGCAGGACTATGGCTACACCTTC; cdr3_aa: CASSSPGTQDYGYTF; v_call: TRBV28; d_call: NA; j_call: TRBJ1-2; clone_size: few
cdr3_nt: TGTGCCAGCAGCCCCCCCACAGCAGGGGCAACTAATGAAAAACTGTTTTTT; cdr3_aa: CASSPPTAGATNEKLFF; v_call: TRBV5-5; d_call: NA; j_call: TRBJ1-4; clone_size: NA
cdr3_nt: TGCAGTGCTAGAGCGCTAGCGGGTGCCGGTTCCCAGTACTTC; cdr3_aa: CSARALAGAGSQYF; v_call: TRBV20-1; d_call: TRBD2; j_call: TRBJ2-5; clone_size: few
cdr3_nt: TGCGCCAGCAGCCACCCTAGCGTAACCTACAATGAGCAGTTCTTC; cdr3_aa: CASSHPSVTYNEQFF; v_call: TRBV4-1; d_call: NA; j_call: TRBJ2-1; clone_size: NA
cdr3_nt: TGTGCCAGCAGCAATAGCGGTCGCTCCTACAATGAGCAGTTCTTC; cdr3_aa: CASSNSGRSYNEQFF; v_call: TRBV7-8; d_call: NA; j_call: TRBJ2-1; clone_size: NA
cdr3_nt: TGTGCCAGCAGCCAAGATTGGGGGACAGCGGGGAAAGGGGAGCTGTTTTTT; cdr3_aa: CASSQDWGTAGKGELFF; v_call: TRBV3-1; d_call: NA; j_call: TRBJ2-2; clone_size: few
cdr3_nt: TGTGCCAGTAGTCGGACAGGGGCTAATGAGCAGTTCTTC; cdr3_aa: CASSRTGANEQFF; v_call: TRBV19; d_call: TRBD1; j_call: TRBJ2-1; clone_size: few
cdr3_nt: TGTGCCAGCAGCTTAGGTCCGGGTTCATCTACGCAGTATTTT; cdr3_aa: CASSLGPGSSTQYF; v_call: TRBV7-6; d_call: NA; j_call: TRBJ2-3; clone_size: NA
cdr3_nt: TGTGCCACCAGCAGAGAGGGACTAGAGCAGTTCTTC; cdr3_aa: CATSREGLEQFF; v_call: TRBV15; d_call: TRBD2; j_call: TRBJ2-1; clone_size: NA
cdr3_nt: TGCAGCGTCGGGACGGTCCAAGGGGGAAACACCATATATTTT; cdr3_aa: CSVGTVQGGNTIYF; v_call: TRBV29-1; d_call: NA; j_call: TRBJ1-3; clone_size: NA
cdr3_nt: TGCGCCAGCGGGACAGTGAACACCGGGGAGCTGTTTTTT; cdr3_aa: CASGTVNTGELFF; v_call: TRBV5-1; d_call: TRBD1; j_call: TRBJ2-2; clone_size: NA
cdr3_nt: TGTGCCAGCAGCTTAGGAGGGGTGGATTCACCCCTCCACTTT; cdr3_aa: CASSLGGVDSPLHF; v_call: TRBV7-9; d_call: NA; j_call: TRBJ1-6; clone_size: NA
cdr3_nt: TGCGCCAGCAGCTTGGAACGACGGAACACTGAAGCTTTCTTT; cdr3_aa: CASSLERRNTEAFF; v_call: TRBV5-1; d_call: NA; j_call: TRBJ1-1; clone_size: NA
cdr3_nt: TGTGCCAGCAGCTTAGTCGGGGGTCTTGGAAACACCATATATTTT; cdr3_aa: CASSLVGGLGNTIYF; v_call: TRBV7-8; d_call: NA; j_call: TRBJ1-3; clone_size: few
cdr3_nt: TGTGCCAGCAGCGTAGGGGTCACAGATACGCAGTATTTT; cdr3_aa: CASSVGVTDTQYF; v_call: TRBV9; d_call: NA; j_call: TRBJ2-3; clone_size: many
cdr3_nt: TGTGCCAGCAGTCATTTTGGGGGGAACACAATCAACTATGGCTACACCTTC; cdr3_aa: CASSHFGGNTINYGYTF; v_call: TRBV28; d_call: NA; j_call: TRBJ1-2; clone_size: few
cdr3_nt: TGTGCCAGCAGCCGTCAGGGACTCCTGAACACTGAAGCTTTCTTT; cdr3_aa: CASSRQGLLNTEAFF; v_call: TRBV5-8; d_call: NA; j_call: TRBJ1-1; clone_size: NA
cdr3_nt: TGTGCCAGCAGCTGGGACAGACCAGACACAGATACGCAGTATTTT; cdr3_aa: CASSWDRPDTDTQYF; v_call: TRBV7-2; d_call: TRBD1; j_call: TRBJ2-3; clone_size: NA
cdr3_nt: TGCAGCGTTGAGGGGGGGGAAAATAGCGGGAGCTTTAATGAGCAGTTCTTC; cdr3_aa: CSVEGGENSGSFNEQFF; v_call: TRBV29-1; d_call: TRBD2; j_call: TRBJ2-1; clone_size: NA
cdr3_nt: TGTGCCATCAGCCCCCGGGGAGACGCGAACACTGAAGCTTTCTTT; cdr3_aa: CAISPRGDANTEAFF; v_call: TRBV10-3; d_call: NA; j_call: TRBJ1-1; clone_size: few